This TCR beta chain originates from a study of OX40 agonist ivuxolimab in advanced cancers. Study-wide context: Intravenous ivuxolimab was administered to patients every 2 weeks at 0.01 to 10 mg/kg.

Sampling of blood occurred at baseline, cycle 4 day 1, and cycle 7 day 1. Profiling relied on immunoSEQ multiplex PCR, and the TCRdb table lists in-frame clones only, not all of them. The sample includes tens of thousands of clones, roughly 81% of them seen just once. Germline V lookup: CDR1 SNHLY, CDR2 FYNNEI. This CDR3 has 15 residues. With 6 bases clipped from V and 8 bases from J, the junction kept 13 bases outside the gene matches. The origin of this receptor is an adult with an advanced solid tumor such as melanoma, head and neck, liver or kidney cancer. This sample comprised CD4+ or CD8+ T cells sorted from blood, obtained in a trial of the OX40 agonist ivuxolimab. V and J are TRBV2 and TRBJ1-2; 9 positions agree with TRBD1. CDR3 sequence reads: CASRRDGTGRGGYTF. DNA for the CDR3: TGTGCCAGCAGGAGGGACGGGACAGGGCGGGGAGGCTACACCTTC.